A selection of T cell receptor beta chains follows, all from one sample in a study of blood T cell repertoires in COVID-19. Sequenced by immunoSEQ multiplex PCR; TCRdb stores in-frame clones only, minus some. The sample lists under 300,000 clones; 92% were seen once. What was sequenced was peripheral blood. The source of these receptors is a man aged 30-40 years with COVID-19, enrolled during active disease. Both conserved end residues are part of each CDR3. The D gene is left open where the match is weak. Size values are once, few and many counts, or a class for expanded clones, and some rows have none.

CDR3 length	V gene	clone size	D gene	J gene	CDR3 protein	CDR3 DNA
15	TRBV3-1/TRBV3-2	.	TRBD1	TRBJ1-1	CASSLWTGVSTEAFF	TGTGCCAGCAGCCTATGGACAGGGGTGAGCACTGAAGCTTTCTTT
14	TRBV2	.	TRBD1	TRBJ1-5	CASSLTGGLQPQHF	TGTGCCAGCAGCCTAACAGGGGGTCTACAGCCCCAGCATTTT
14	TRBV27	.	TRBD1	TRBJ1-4	CASSLTGGGRKLFF	TGTGCCAGCAGTTTAACAGGGGGCGGACGAAAACTGTTTTTT
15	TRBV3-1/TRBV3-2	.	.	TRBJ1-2	CASSQDVAGFYGYTF	TGTGCCAGCAGCCAAGATGTCGCAGGCTTCTATGGCTACACCTTC
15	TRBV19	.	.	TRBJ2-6	CASEGVGTGANVLTF	TGTGCCAGTGAGGGGGTGGGGACTGGGGCCAACGTCCTGACTTTC
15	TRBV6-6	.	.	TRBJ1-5	CASSTPAVSNQPQHF	TGTGCCAGCAGTACGCCCGCGGTTAGCAATCAGCCCCAGCATTTT
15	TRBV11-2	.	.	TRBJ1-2	CASSPSGTSNRGYTF	TGTGCCAGCAGCCCTAGCGGGACTTCAAACAGGGGCTACACCTTC
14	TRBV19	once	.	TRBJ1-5	CASSIGGRGQPQHF	TGTGCCAGTAGTATAGGCGGGAGGGGGCAGCCCCAGCATTTT
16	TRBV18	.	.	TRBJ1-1	CASSRQVPSETTEAFF	TGTGCCAGCTCACGACAGGTTCCTAGTGAGACCACTGAAGCTTTCTTT
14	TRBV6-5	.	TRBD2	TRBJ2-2	CASGSGWNTGELFF	TGTGCCAGCGGTAGCGGGTGGAACACCGGGGAGCTGTTTTTT
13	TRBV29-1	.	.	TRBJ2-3	CSVEEQSTDTQYF	TGCAGCGTTGAAGAACAGAGCACAGATACGCAGTATTTT
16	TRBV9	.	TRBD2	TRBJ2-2	CASSGGLAGYTGELFF	TGTGCCAGCAGCGGGGGACTAGCGGGTTACACCGGGGAGCTGTTTTTT
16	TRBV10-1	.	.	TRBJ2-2	CASSESVGGPTGELFF	TGCGCCAGCAGTGAGTCCGTCGGGGGGCCCACCGGGGAGCTGTTTTTT
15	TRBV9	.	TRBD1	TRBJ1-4	CASSGTGGTNEKLFF	TGTGCCAGCAGCGGTACAGGGGGGACTAATGAAAAACTGTTTTTT
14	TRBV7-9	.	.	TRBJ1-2	CASSLSGILYGYTF	TGTGCCAGCAGCTTATCAGGGATTCTCTATGGCTACACCTTC
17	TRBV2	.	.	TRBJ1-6	CASRTTETGGANSPLHF	TGTGCCAGCAGAACGACAGAAACGGGGGGCGCGAATTCACCCCTCCACTTT
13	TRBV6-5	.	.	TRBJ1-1	CASSTGQNTEAFF	TGTGCCAGCAGTACCGGACAGAACACTGAAGCTTTCTTT
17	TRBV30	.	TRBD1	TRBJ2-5	CAWVNKGQGVPQETQYF	TGTGCCTGGGTTAATAAAGGACAGGGGGTCCCCCAAGAGACCCAGTACTTC
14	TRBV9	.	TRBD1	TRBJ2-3	CASSLTGGSDTQYF	TGTGCCAGCAGCTTGACAGGGGGCTCAGATACGCAGTATTTT
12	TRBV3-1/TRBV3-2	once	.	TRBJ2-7	CASSQRPAEQYF	TGTGCCAGCAGCCAAAGGCCAGCGGAGCAGTACTTC
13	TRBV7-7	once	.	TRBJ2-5	CASSFGIQETQYF	TGTGCCAGCAGCTTCGGGATCCAAGAGACCCAGTACTTC
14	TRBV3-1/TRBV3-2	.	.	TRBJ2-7	CASSQAGKSYEQYF	TGTGCCAGCAGCCAAGCAGGAAAATCCTACGAGCAGTACTTC
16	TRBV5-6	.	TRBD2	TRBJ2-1	CASSLGTGGAYNEQFF	TGTGCCAGCAGCTTGGGGACGGGGGGAGCCTACAATGAGCAGTTCTTC
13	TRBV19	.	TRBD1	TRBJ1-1	CASSADRASEAFF	TGTGCCAGTAGCGCGGACAGGGCGTCTGAAGCTTTCTTT
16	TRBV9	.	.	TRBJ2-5	CASSVEWRGTQETQYF	TGTGCCAGCAGCGTAGAATGGCGGGGCACCCAAGAGACCCAGTACTTC
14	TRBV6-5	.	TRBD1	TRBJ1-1	CASTHRDRDTEAFF	TGTGCCAGCACTCACCGGGACAGGGACACTGAAGCTTTCTTT
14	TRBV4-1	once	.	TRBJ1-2	CASSQEGWGDGYTF	TGCGCCAGCAGCCAAGAGGGATGGGGAGACGGCTACACCTTC
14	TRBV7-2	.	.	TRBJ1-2	CASSPIPHNYGYTF	TGTGCCAGCAGCCCTATACCCCACAACTATGGCTACACCTTC
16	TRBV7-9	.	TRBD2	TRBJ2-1	CASSLVSGGHYNEQFF	TGTGCCAGCAGCTTAGTTAGCGGGGGCCACTACAATGAGCAGTTCTTC
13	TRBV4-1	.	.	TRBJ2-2	CASSPTDTGELFF	TGCGCCAGCAGCCCCACAGACACCGGGGAGCTGTTTTTT
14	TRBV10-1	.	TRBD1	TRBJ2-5	CASSPGQTKETQYF	TGCGCCAGTAGCCCGGGACAGACAAAAGAGACCCAGTACTTC
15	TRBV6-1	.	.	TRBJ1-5	CASSDRAADHQPQHF	TGTGCCAGCAGTGACAGGGCCGCGGATCATCAGCCCCAGCATTTT
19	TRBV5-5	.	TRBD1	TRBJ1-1	CASSFQTGTGAGRSTEAFF	TGTGCCAGCAGCTTCCAAACCGGGACAGGGGCAGGGCGCTCGACTGAAGCTTTCTTT
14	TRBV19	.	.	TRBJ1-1	CASREQGWNTEAFF	TGTGCCAGTAGGGAACAGGGATGGAACACTGAAGCTTTCTTT
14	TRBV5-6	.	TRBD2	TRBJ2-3	CASSFAGGPDTQYF	TGTGCCAGCAGCTTTGCGGGGGGTCCGGATACGCAGTATTTT
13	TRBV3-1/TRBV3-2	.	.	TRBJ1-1	CASSSPFPGKAFF	TGTGCCAGCAGCTCACCTTTCCCAGGGAAAGCTTTCTTT
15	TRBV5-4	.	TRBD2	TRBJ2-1	CASSGTGLAMSEQFF	TGTGCCAGCAGCGGCACGGGACTAGCGATGTCTGAGCAGTTCTTC
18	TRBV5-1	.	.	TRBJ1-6	CASSLLGSRGINNSPLHF	TGCGCCAGCAGCTTGCTTGGCTCACGAGGAATTAATAATTCACCCCTCCACTTT
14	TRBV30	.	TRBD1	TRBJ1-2	CAWYRGVRPGGYTF	TGTGCCTGGTACAGGGGAGTGAGGCCGGGCGGCTACACCTTC
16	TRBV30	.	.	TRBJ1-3	CAWSGRRGQAGNTIYF	TGTGCCTGGAGTGGACGTCGGGGACAAGCTGGAAACACCATATATTTT
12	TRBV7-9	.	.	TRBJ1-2	CASKQGADGYTF	TGTGCCAGCAAACAGGGTGCGGACGGCTACACCTTC
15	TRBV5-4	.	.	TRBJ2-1	CASSLGTTDYNEQFF	TGTGCCAGCAGCTTGGGGACAACCGACTACAATGAGCAGTTCTTC
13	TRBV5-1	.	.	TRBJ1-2	CASSITGSDGYTF	TGCGCCAGCAGCATCACAGGGTCTGATGGCTACACCTTC
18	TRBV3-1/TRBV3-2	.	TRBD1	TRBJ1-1	CASSQDLRTGALNTEAFF	TGTGCCAGCAGCCAAGATCTTAGGACAGGGGCCCTGAACACTGAAGCTTTCTTT
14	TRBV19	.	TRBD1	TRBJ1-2	CASRDRKTNYGYTF	TGTGCCAGCCGGGACAGGAAAACTAACTATGGCTACACCTTC
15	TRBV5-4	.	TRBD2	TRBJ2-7	CASSSRGAGSYEQYF	TGTGCCAGCAGCTCGCGGGGGGCGGGCTCCTACGAGCAGTACTTC
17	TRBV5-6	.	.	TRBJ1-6	CASSWGGGHGSSSPLHF	TGTGCCAGCAGCTGGGGGGGAGGACATGGTAGTTCATCACCCCTCCACTTT
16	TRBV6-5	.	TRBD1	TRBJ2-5	CASSYTTGDFGETQYF	TGTGCCAGCAGTTACACGACAGGGGATTTTGGGGAGACCCAGTACTTC
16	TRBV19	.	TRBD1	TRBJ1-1	CASSIRDRGLGTEAFF	TGTGCCAGTAGTATCCGGGACAGGGGGCTTGGCACTGAAGCTTTCTTT
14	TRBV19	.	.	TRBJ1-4	CASSHRGSGEKLFF	TGTGCCAGTAGTCACCGGGGGTCCGGGGAAAAACTGTTTTTT
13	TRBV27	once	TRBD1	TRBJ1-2	CASSQSGGNGYTF	TGTGCCAGCAGTCAATCAGGGGGGAATGGCTACACCTTC
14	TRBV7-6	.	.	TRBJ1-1	CASSLDYRNTEAFF	TGTGCCAGCAGCTTAGATTACAGGAACACTGAAGCTTTCTTT
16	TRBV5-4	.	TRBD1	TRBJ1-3	CASSLVGQATGDTIYF	TGTGCCAGCAGCTTAGTAGGACAGGCCACCGGTGACACCATATATTTT
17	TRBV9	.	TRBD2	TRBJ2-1	CASSAFPGLAGGHEQFF	TGTGCCAGCAGCGCCTTCCCGGGACTAGCGGGGGGCCATGAGCAGTTCTTC
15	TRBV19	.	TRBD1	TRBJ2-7	CASSTRQGGTYEQYF	TGTGCCAGTAGTACCAGACAGGGGGGCACCTACGAGCAGTACTTC